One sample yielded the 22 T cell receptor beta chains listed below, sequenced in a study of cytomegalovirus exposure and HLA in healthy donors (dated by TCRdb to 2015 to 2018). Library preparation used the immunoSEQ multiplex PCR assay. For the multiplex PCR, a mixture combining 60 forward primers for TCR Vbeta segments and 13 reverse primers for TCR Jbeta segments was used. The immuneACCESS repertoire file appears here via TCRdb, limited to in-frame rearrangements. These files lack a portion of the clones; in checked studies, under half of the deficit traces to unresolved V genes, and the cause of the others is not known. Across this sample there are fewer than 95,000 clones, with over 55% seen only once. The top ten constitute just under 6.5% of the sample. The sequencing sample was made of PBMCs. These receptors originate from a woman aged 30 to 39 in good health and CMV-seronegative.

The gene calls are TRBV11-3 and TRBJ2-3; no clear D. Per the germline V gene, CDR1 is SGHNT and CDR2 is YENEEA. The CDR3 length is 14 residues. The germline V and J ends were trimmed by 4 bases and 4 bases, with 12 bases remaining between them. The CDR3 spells CASSSPLSPDTQYF. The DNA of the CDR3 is TGTGCCAGCAGCTCCCCTCTATCGCCAGATACGCAGTATTTT.

The CDR3 spells CAWMFGGSGTEAFF. The CDR3 DNA follows: TGTGCCTGGATGTTCGGCGGGTCGGGCACTGAAGCTTTCTTT. The V gene is TRBV30, the J gene TRBJ1-1; D gene ambiguous. Germline CDR1 reads GTSNPN; CDR2 reads SVGIG (reference sequence). Trimming removed 4 bases at V and 4 bases at J, with 16 bases between. CDR3 length: 14 residues.

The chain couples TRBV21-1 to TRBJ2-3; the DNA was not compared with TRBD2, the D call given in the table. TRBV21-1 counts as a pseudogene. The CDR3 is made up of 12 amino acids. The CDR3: CASSKERDTQYF. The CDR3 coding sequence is TGTGCCAGCAGCAAAGAGCGGGACACGCAGTATTTT.

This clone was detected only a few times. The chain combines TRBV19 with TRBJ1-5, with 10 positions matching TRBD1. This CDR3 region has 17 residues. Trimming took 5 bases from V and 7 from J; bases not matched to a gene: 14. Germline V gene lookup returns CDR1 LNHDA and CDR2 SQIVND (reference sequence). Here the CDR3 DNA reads TGTGCCAGTAGTCCCGGACAGGGGGGTCTAATAAGGCAGCCCCAGCATTTT. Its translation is CASSPGQGGLIRQPQHF.

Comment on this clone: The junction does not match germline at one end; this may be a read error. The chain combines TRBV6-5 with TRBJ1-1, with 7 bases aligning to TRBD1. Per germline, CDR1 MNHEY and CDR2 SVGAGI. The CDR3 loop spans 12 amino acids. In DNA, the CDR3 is TGTGCCAGCAGTTACAGGGGGACAGAAGCTTCCTTT. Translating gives CASSYRGTEASF.

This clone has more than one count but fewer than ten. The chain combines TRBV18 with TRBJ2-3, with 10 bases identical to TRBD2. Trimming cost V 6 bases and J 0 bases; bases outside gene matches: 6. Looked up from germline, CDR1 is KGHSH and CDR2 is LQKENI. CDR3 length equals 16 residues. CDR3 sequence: CASSTSGTSSTDTQYF. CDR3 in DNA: TGTGCCAGCTCTACTAGCGGGACCTCTAGCACAGATACGCAGTATTTT.

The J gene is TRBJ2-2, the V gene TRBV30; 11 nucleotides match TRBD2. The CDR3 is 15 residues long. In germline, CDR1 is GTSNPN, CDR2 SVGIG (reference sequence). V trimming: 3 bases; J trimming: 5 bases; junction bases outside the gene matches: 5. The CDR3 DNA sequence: TGTGCCTGGAGACGACTAGCGGGATGGACCGGGGAGCTGTTTTTT. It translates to CAWRRLAGWTGELFF.

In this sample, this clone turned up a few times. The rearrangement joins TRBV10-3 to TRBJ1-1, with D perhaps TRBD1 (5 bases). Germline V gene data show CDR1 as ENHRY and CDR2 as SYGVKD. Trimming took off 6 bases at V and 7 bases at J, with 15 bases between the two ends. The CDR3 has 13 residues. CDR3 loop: CAIRGTPPGEAFF. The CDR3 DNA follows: TGTGCCATCAGGGGGACTCCCCCCGGTGAAGCTTTCTTT.

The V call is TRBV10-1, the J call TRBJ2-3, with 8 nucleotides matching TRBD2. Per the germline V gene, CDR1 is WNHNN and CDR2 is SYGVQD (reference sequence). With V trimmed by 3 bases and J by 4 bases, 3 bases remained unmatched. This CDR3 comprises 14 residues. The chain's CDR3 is CASSETSGPDTQYF. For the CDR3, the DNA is TGCGCCAGCAGTGAAACTAGCGGCCCAGATACGCAGTATTTT.

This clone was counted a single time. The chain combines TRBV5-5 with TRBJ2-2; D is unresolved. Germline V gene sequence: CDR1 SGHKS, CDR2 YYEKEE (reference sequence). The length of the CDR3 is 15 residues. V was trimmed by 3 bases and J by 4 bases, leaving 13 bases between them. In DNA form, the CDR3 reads TGTGCCAGCAGCTCCGACTTAGCTGGCACCGGGGAGCTGTTTTTT. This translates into CASSSDLAGTGELFF.

The chain's CDR3 is CASSKERQGGGETQYF. The DNA for the CDR3 is TGTGCCAGCAGCAAAGAGAGGCAGGGAGGGGGAGAGACCCAGTACTTC. This chain uses TRBV21-1 with TRBJ2-5; the D call in the table, TRBD2, was not verified against the DNA. TRBV21-1 is tagged as a pseudogene. CDR3 length: 16 amino acids.

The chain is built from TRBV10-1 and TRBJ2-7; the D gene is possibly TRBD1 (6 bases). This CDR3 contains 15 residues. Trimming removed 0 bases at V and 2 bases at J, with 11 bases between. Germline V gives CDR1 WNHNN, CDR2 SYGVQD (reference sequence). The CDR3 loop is CASSESGTLTYEQYF. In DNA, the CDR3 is TGCGCCAGCAGTGAGTCAGGGACACTTACCTACGAGCAGTACTTC.

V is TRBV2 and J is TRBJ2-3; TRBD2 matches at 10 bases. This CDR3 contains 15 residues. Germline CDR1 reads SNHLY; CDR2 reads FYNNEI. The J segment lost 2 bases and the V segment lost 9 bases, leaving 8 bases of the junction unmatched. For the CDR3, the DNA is TGTGCCAGTGGGAGGACTAGCGGAGTCACAGATACGCAGTATTTT. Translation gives CASGRTSGVTDTQYF.

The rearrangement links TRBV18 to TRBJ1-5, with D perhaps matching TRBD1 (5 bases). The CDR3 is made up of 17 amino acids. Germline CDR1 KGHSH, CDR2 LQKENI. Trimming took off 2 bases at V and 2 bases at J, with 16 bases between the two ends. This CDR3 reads CASSPYGAGGGNQPQHF. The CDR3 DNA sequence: TGTGCCAGCTCACCATATGGGGCAGGTGGGGGCAATCAGCCCCAGCATTTT.

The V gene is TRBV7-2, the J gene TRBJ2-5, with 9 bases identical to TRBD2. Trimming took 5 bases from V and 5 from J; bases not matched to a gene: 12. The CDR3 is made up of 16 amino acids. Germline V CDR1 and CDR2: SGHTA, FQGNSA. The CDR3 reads CASSLDGGRAWETQYF. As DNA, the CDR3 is TGTGCCAGCAGCCTCGACGGCGGGAGGGCCTGGGAGACCCAGTACTTC.

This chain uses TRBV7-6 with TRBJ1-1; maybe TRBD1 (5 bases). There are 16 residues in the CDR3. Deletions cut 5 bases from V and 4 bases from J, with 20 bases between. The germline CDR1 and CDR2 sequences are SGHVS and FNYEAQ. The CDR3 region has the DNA TGTGCCAGCAGCCGATATCCCCGGGGGGGAAGCACTGAAGCTTTCTTT. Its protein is CASSRYPRGGSTEAFF.

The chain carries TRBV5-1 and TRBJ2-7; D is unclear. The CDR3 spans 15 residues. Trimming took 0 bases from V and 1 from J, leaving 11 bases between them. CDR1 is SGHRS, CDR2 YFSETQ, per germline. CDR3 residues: CASSLDSLLSYEQYF. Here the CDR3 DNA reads TGCGCCAGCAGCTTGGACAGTTTGCTATCCTACGAGCAGTACTTC.

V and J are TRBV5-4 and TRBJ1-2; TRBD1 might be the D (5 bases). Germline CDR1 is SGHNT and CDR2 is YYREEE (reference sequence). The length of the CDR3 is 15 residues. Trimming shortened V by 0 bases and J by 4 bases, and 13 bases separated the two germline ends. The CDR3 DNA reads TGTGCCAGCAGCTTGGGGGGAACCGGGGGCTATGGCTACACCTTC. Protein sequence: CASSLGGTGGYGYTF.

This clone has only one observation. The CDR3 DNA reads TGTGCCAGTAGCTCATTGCGGTCGTTCGGGGAGCTGTTTTTT. It translates to CASSSLRSFGELFF. The rearrangement uses TRBV19 and TRBJ2-2; D is uncertain. Germline CDR1 and CDR2: LNHDA and SQIVND (reference sequence). V gave up 6 bases and J gave up 7 bases, with 15 bases separating them. This CDR3 spans 14 amino acids.

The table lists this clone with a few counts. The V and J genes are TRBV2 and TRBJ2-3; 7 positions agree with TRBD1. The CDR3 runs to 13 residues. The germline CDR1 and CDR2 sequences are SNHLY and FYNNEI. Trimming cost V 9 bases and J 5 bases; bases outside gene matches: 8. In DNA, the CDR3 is TGTGCCAGACACGAGGGGGCGGTAGATACGCAGTATTTT. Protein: CARHEGAVDTQYF.

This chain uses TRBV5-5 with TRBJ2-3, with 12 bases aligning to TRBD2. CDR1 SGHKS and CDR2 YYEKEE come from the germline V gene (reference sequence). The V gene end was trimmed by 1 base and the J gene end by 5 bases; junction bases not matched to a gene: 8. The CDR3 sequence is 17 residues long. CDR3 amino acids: CASSLRASGGARDTQYF. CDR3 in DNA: TGTGCCAGCAGCTTGAGGGCTAGCGGGGGGGCCAGAGATACGCAGTATTTT.

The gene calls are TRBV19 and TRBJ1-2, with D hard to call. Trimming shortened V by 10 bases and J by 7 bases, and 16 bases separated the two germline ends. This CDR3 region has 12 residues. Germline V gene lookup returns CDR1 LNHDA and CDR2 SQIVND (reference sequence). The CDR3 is CATLRLGSGYTF. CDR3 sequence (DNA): TGTGCCACCCTCCGGCTCGGGTCTGGCTACACCTTC.